This T cell receptor (beta chain) is from a study of cytomegalovirus exposure and HLA in healthy donors. Study conclusions and caveats: Productive rates of about 87% or about 30% were seen for most TCR beta V segments in an earlier analysis. Later on, an analysis tied approximately 15,000 TCR beta sequences to HLA alleles at 0.05 false discovery rate. Reportedly, a later analysis found an Asian-associated ancestry cluster had fewer N-insertions than the approximately 670-donor mean. Evidence from a later analysis indicated that most CMV-associated TCR beta chains looked HLA-restricted.

The V end was cut by 1 base, the J end by 0 bases, with 7 bases between. Germline-derived CDR1 and CDR2 are SGHRS and YFSETQ. CDR3 size: 15 residues. This clone has a handful of counts. The antigen is unknown. A multiplex PCR was run with 60 Vbeta primers and 13 Jbeta primers. TCRdb's table, derived via immunoSEQ multiplex PCR, lists solely in-frame clones and lacks some. Of 120,000 or so clones listed, 79% were seen once; the top ten hold 2%. Sequencing was carried out using PBMCs. This sequence joins TRBV5-1 and TRBJ1-4; D ambiguous. The source is a man between 18 and 35 years old in good health and CMV-seronegative. CDR3 DNA sequence: TGCGCCAGCAGCTTGCTGGGCTCAACTAATGAAAAACTGTTTTTT. Its translation is CASSLLGSTNEKLFF.